This TCR beta chain was sequenced in a study of T cell responses to AZD1222 COVID-19 vaccine (dated by TCRdb to the early 2020s). Turning to the overall study: AZD1222 recipients with second doses at about 4 weeks or about 12 weeks were pooled, because spike-specific TCR depth and breadth did not differ between schedules. Trial participants were enrolled by age into subgroups of 18-55, 56-69 and 70-plus years, and about 150, 27 and 61 TCR-sequenced participants, respectively, were included in these subgroups. TCR sequencing covered roughly 230 trial participants: 207 given two doses of AZD1222 and approximately 26 given two doses of MenACWY control vaccine.

The germline V gene sets CDR1 to SNHLY and CDR2 to FYNNEI. The trim is 6 bases for V and 1 base for J, with a gap of 13 bases between the germline ends. Measured from the cysteine to the phenylalanine, the CDR3 is 15 residues long. The CDR3 DNA has 45 bases and is translated from base 1. This clone appeared a single time. What this receptor recognizes is not known. Base qualities were left out, and no much larger clone turns up one base away. The time point label for this specimen denotes: baseline before first vaccination. Vaccinee samples came from UK trials COV001 and COV002, including a single-blind randomized controlled phase 2/3 trial of AZD1222 (ChAdOx1 nCoV-19) in healthy adults. For TCRbeta chain sequencing, PBMC samples from trial participants were taken at day 0 and at day 28 after the second dose. The CDR3 regions of human TCRbeta chains were subjected to immunosequencing. The paper's data handling went like this. TCRs in the repertoires were matched against a reference library of SARS-CoV-2-specific TCRs that had been generated with the MIRA antigen-specificity platform. Breadth meant the fraction of unique TCRs that were SARS-CoV-2-associated, whereas depth meant the fraction of total T cells that were SARS-CoV-2-associated. Using the MIRA data, each spike-specific TCR was mapped to the spike region that the TCR reacts to and placed in a CD4 or CD8 class. Log10-transformed breadth and depth values were compared by one-way ANOVA with Sidak's multiple comparisons tests. TCRdb retrieved this table from immuneACCESS and kept in-frame rearrangements only. Not all clones are present; in checked studies, unresolved V genes account for under half, and no reason is known for the remainder. That table is the source of V, J and clone size, and D and trimming were worked out from the DNA. In all, the sample holds around 170,000 clones, and approximately 90% of those were seen once. About 1.4% of the sample goes to the ten largest clones.

Study-wide findings and limitations: The whole spike protein was spanned by vaccine-associated CD4 TCRs, and dominant responses were seen in regions 160-218 and 743-854. Spike-specific TCR breadth and depth rose significantly after two AZD1222 doses compared with day 0 and with MenACWY recipients. Conclusions about previously exposed vaccinees are limited because only 6 or 7 AZD1222 recipients were SARS-CoV-2 seropositive at baseline. Most participants were white British and females outnumbered males, and the authors suggested that clonal diversity may have been underestimated. No day 14 peak-response samples were available, so repertoires were characterized only after the peak T cell response. The 56-69-year group was small, and its depth increase did not reach significance, likely because of low power. Reportedly, close to half of the unique spike-specific TCRs recognized epitopes lying outside the regions that are mutated in the B.1.351 and B.1.1.7 variants.

The rearrangement combines TRBV2 with TRBJ1-5, with a weak D call of TRBD1 (5 bases match). The material sequenced was peripheral blood, taken on day 0 of AZD1222 vaccination. This TCR derives from an adult in good health. CDR3 sequence: CASSVGLMSNQPQHF. The bases are TGTGCCAGCAGCGTGGGACTGATGAGCAATCAGCCCCAGCATTTT.